One and the same sample provided the 26 T cell receptor beta chains below, sequenced in a study of blood T cell repertoires in COVID-19 (dated by TCRdb to 2020 to 2022). Receptor amplification or capture employed the immunoSEQ multiplex PCR assay. TCRdb re-hosts the immuneACCESS table, in-frame sequences only. Its copies lack some clones; in the studies checked, an unresolved V gene accounts for under half of them, and the cause for the rest is not known. This sample has tens of thousands of clones in its table, and approximately 90% of those were observed once. The biggest ten clones account for roughly 3.2% of the sample. Input material: peripheral blood. The receptors stem from a man aged 50 to 60 with active COVID-19.

The chain has TRBV7-2 and TRBJ2-1; D call uncertain. V was shortened by 1 base and J by 5 bases, with 9 bases between the two germline ends. The CDR3 extends over 14 amino acids. Germline CDR1 and CDR2: SGHTA and FQGNSA. This CDR3 is CASSLVLSDNEQFF. DNA of the CDR3: TGTGCCAGCAGCTTAGTACTATCCGACAATGAGCAGTTCTTC.

The CDR3 sequence is CASSLTSGEAGANVLTF. Here the CDR3 DNA reads TGCGCCAGCAGCTTGACTTCGGGGGAGGCTGGGGCCAACGTCCTGACTTTC. The chain links TRBV5-1 to TRBJ2-6; D possibly corresponds to TRBD2 (6 bases). The CDR3 extends over 17 amino acids. Germline values: CDR1 SGHRS, CDR2 YFSETQ. V was clipped by 1 base and J by 2 bases, with 13 bases between them.

The chain carries TRBV2 and TRBJ2-1; 9 bases line up with TRBD2. Trimming at V came to 8 bases and at J to 8 bases, leaving 13 bases not matched to a gene. The CDR3 spans 15 residues. Looked up from germline, CDR1 is SNHLY and CDR2 is FYNNEI. As DNA, the CDR3 is TGTGCCAGCTCTGACGTGGGACTAGCATGGGATGAGCAGTTCTTC. This gives the protein CASSDVGLAWDEQFF.

This clone was detected only once. V gene TRBV6-6 combines with J gene TRBJ1-6; D is unresolved. Germline CDR1 reads MNHNY; CDR2 reads SVGAGI (reference sequence). Trimming removed 7 bases from V and 7 bases from J, with 14 bases in between. The CDR3 has 14 residues. CDR3 residues: CASTAGQRNSPLHF. The CDR3 nucleotides read TGTGCCAGCACTGCGGGCCAGAGAAATTCACCCCTCCACTTT.

This chain connects TRBV5-6 to TRBJ2-5, with TRBD2 as a possible D gene (6 bases). Per the germline V gene, CDR1 is SGHDT and CDR2 is YYEEEE. The CDR3 consists of 16 residues. V dropped 4 bases and J dropped 4 bases, with 20 bases sitting between them. CDR3 residues: CASSPWDTAAGETQYF. The CDR3 DNA follows: TGTGCCAGCAGCCCCTGGGATACCGCAGCGGGAGAGACCCAGTACTTC.

This sequence joins TRBV7-8 and TRBJ2-7, with D possibly TRBD1 on 5 matching bases. The V gene lost 5 bases and the J gene lost 0 bases, with 17 bases spanning the gap. The CDR3 length is 16 residues. CDR1 is SGHVS and CDR2 is FQNEAQ in the germline V gene. The CDR3 here is CASSPWAGLFSYEQYF. The DNA for the CDR3 is TGTGCCAGCAGCCCATGGGCAGGGCTTTTCTCCTACGAGCAGTACTTC. The full variable domain, completed using reference TRBV7-8 and TRBJ2-7, is GAGVSQSPRYKVAKRGQDVALRCDPISGHVSLFWYQQALGQGPEFLTYFQNEAQLDKSGLPSDRFFAERPEGSVSTLKIQRTQQEDSAVYLCASSPWAGLFSYEQYFGPGTRLTVT.

The V and J genes are TRBV30 and TRBJ1-1, with a weak D call TRBD1 (6 bases). Trimming removed 7 bases from V and 6 bases from J, with 21 bases in between. The germline gives CDR1 GTSNPN, CDR2 SVGIG (reference sequence). The CDR3 loop spans 14 amino acids. CDR3 bases: TGTGCCTCGATCCCCTACAGGGCTGAATCTGAAGCTTTCTTT. It specifies CASIPYRAESEAFF.

Here the CDR3 reads CASSPRLAGDTDTQYF. Written as DNA, the CDR3 is TGTGCCAGCAGCCCCCGACTAGCGGGGGACACAGATACGCAGTATTTT. The chain recombines TRBV7-3 with TRBJ2-3, with 12 bases aligning to TRBD2. The CDR3 sequence is 16 residues long. V shed 5 bases, J shed 2 bases, and the junction held 5 bases outside the gene matches. CDR1 SGHTA and CDR2 FQGTGA come from the germline V gene.

In its sample, this clone was seen once. The V and J genes are TRBV5-1 and TRBJ1-1; TRBD1 aligns across 12 bases. The CDR3 has 19 amino acids. The trim removed 3 bases at V and 8 bases at J, leaving 20 bases unmatched. Germline CDR1 SGHRS, CDR2 YFSETQ. The DNA for the CDR3 is TGCGCCAGCAGCTCCCCCCCGGGACAGGGGGCGTGGGTTGATGTAGAAGCTTTCTTT. Translated, it gives CASSSPPGQGAWVDVEAFF. The variable domain in full, completed from reference TRBV5-1 and TRBJ1-1, reads KAGVTQTPRYLIKTRGQQVTLSCSPISGHRSVSWYQQTPGQGLQFLFEYFSETQRNKGNFPGRFSGRQFSNSRSEMNVSTLELGDSALYLCASSSPPGQGAWVDVEAFFGQGTRLTVV.

The chain recombines TRBV11-2 with TRBJ1-1; perhaps TRBD1 as D (6 bases). The CDR3 length is 14 residues. Germline values: CDR1 SGHAT, CDR2 FQNNGV. V gave up 4 bases and J gave up 4 bases, with 13 bases separating them. The CDR3 DNA is TGTGCCAGCAGCTCGACAGGCGGGAGCACTGAAGCTTTCTTT. Residues: CASSSTGGSTEAFF.

The chain links TRBV5-1 to TRBJ2-1; 11 bases line up with TRBD2. Germline CDR1 and CDR2: SGHRS and YFSETQ. The CDR3 is 16 amino acids. The V gene end was trimmed by 6 bases and the J gene end by 4 bases; junction bases not matched to a gene: 9. CDR3 in amino acids: CASTAFTSGGYNEQFF. As DNA, the CDR3 is TGCGCCAGCACCGCCTTTACTAGCGGGGGTTACAATGAGCAGTTCTTC.

The chain has TRBV6-2 or TRBV6-3 and TRBJ2-2, with 7 bases that match TRBD2. V gave up 2 bases and J gave up 7 bases; unmatched junction bases: 13. CDR1 is MNHEY, CDR2 SVGEGT, per germline. CDR3 length: 17 amino acids. In nucleotides, the CDR3 is TGTGCCAGCAGTTACAGGATCGAGCGGGATCGATACGGGGAGCTGTTTTTT. Translating gives CASSYRIERDRYGELFF.

This chain uses TRBV28 with TRBJ2-1, with D perhaps matching TRBD2 (5 bases). CDR3 length: 15 amino acids. Germline V CDR1 and CDR2: MDHEN, SYDVKM. V was clipped by 3 bases and J by 7 bases, with 16 bases between them. This CDR3 reads CASSFYRGVVNEQFF. In DNA form, the CDR3 reads TGTGCCAGCAGTTTTTATCGGGGTGTGGTGAATGAGCAGTTCTTC. Together with reference TRBV28 and TRBJ2-1, the CDR3 gives the full variable domain: DVKVTQSSRYLVKRTGEKVFLECVQDMDHENMFWYRQDPGLGLRLIYFSYDVKMKEKGDIPEGYSVSREKKERFSLILESASTNQTSMYLCASSFYRGVVNEQFFGPGTRLTVL.

The chain joins TRBV15 to TRBJ1-2; TRBD1 aligns across 9 bases. Germline lookup yields CDR1 LNHNV and CDR2 YYDKDF (reference sequence). J lost 8 bases, V lost 4 bases, and 5 bases had no gene match. There are 13 residues in the CDR3. The CDR3 coding sequence is TGTGCCACCAGCACCACAGGGGGCGGAGGCTACACCTTC. Translated: CATSTTGGGGYTF.

The rearrangement joins TRBV19 to TRBJ1-1; TRBD1 agrees at 8 bases. V gave up 5 bases and J gave up 4 bases; unmatched junction bases: 0. CDR3 size: 12 residues. Germline lookup yields CDR1 LNHDA and CDR2 SQIVND (reference sequence). CDR3 nucleotide sequence: TGTGCCAGTAGTGACAGGGGCACTGAAGCTTTCTTT. It translates to CASSDRGTEAFF.

The rearrangement uses TRBV29-1 and TRBJ2-7, with 9 bases identical to TRBD2. CDR3 length: 15 amino acids. The trim removed 4 bases at V and 0 bases at J, leaving 7 bases unmatched. Germline V gene sequence: CDR1 SQVTM, CDR2 ANQGSEA. CDR3 in DNA: TGCAGCGTTGGCCGACGACTAGCGGCCTCCTACGAGCAGTACTTC. Its translation is CSVGRRLAASYEQYF.

This sequence joins TRBV2 and TRBJ2-5, with 7 nucleotides matching TRBD2. Trimming at V came to 3 bases and at J to 2 bases, leaving 0 bases not matched to a gene. Germline V gene data show CDR1 as SNHLY and CDR2 as FYNNEI. The CDR3 spans 13 residues. CDR3 DNA sequence: TGTGCCAGCAGTGAGGGGGGGCAAGAGACCCAGTACTTC. This encodes CASSEGGQETQYF. Full variable domain (remainder filled in from reference TRBV2 and TRBJ2-5): EPEVTQTPSHQVTQMGQEVILRCVPISNHLYFYWYRQILGQKVEFLVSFYNNEISEKSEIFDDQFSVERPDGSNFTLKIRSTKLEDSAMYFCASSEGGQETQYFGPGTRLLVL.

This chain joins TRBV3-1 (or the pseudogene TRBV3-2) and TRBJ1-3; 9 bases line up with TRBD1. V lost 0 bases to trimming and J lost 1 base; unmatched junction nucleotides: 7. This CDR3 has 18 amino acids. In germline, CDR1 is LGHDT, CDR2 YNNKEL (reference sequence). CDR3 sequence (DNA): TGTGCCAGCAGCCAAGACGGTATACAGGGGGCATCTGGAAACACCATATATTTT. Amino acid sequence: CASSQDGIQGASGNTIYF.

J is TRBJ2-7 and V is TRBV18, with 11 bases aligning to TRBD1. Trimming removed 5 bases from V and 3 bases from J; junction bases left unmatched: 3. Germline loops: CDR1 KGHSH, CDR2 LQKENI. This CDR3 is 14 amino acids long. CDR3 region: CASSADRGHYEQYF. CDR3 nucleotides: TGTGCCAGCTCAGCGGACAGGGGGCACTACGAGCAGTACTTC.

The chain has TRBV2 and TRBJ1-1; TRBD1 is a possible D gene (5 bases). Germline V gene sequence: CDR1 SNHLY, CDR2 FYNNEI. Trimming shortened V by 4 bases and J by 0 bases, and 6 bases separated the two germline ends. CDR3 length: 13 amino acids. The CDR3 here is CASSVDMNTEAFF. CDR3 in DNA: TGTGCCAGCAGTGTGGACATGAACACTGAAGCTTTCTTT. The variable domain in full, with the rest retrieved from reference TRBV2 and TRBJ1-1, is EPEVTQTPSHQVTQMGQEVILRCVPISNHLYFYWYRQILGQKVEFLVSFYNNEISEKSEIFDDQFSVERPDGSNFTLKIRSTKLEDSAMYFCASSVDMNTEAFFGQGTRLTVV.

The chain carries TRBV5-1 and TRBJ1-3; weak D call: TRBD1 (6 bases). Germline CDR1 is SGHRS and CDR2 is YFSETQ. The CDR3 totals 16 residues. V lost 3 bases, J lost 2 bases, and 15 bases lay in between. CDR3 nucleotide sequence: TGCGCCAGCAGCTCCCAGGGGTCTGAGGCTGGAAACACCATATATTTT. The encoded protein is CASSSQGSEAGNTIYF.

The chain couples TRBV18 to TRBJ2-6; 7 positions agree with TRBD1. V dropped 2 bases and J dropped 1; count of bases not matched to a gene: 11. The CDR3 contains 19 residues. Germline V gene data show CDR1 as KGHSH and CDR2 as LQKENI. The DNA of the CDR3 is TGTGCCAGCTCACCAGTGGGCAGGGGGAAAGAATCTGGGGCCAACGTCCTGACTTTC. Its protein is CASSPVGRGKESGANVLTF.

This chain's CDR3 is CASSLASGEQYF. CDR3 nucleotide sequence: TGTGCCAGCAGTTTAGCGTCTGGCGAGCAGTACTTC. The rearrangement links TRBV28 to TRBJ2-7; D remains unclear. The CDR3 length is 12 residues. Germline loops: CDR1 MDHEN, CDR2 SYDVKM. Trimming cost V 2 bases and J 6 bases, with 8 bases left between them.

The chain joins TRBV4-2 to TRBJ2-1; 7 bases match TRBD2. CDR3 length: 14 residues. V shed 4 bases, J shed 4 bases, and the junction held 4 bases outside the gene matches. Germline CDR1 LGHNA, CDR2 YNFKEQ. CDR3 residues: CASSPGTNYNEQFF. CDR3 nucleotides: TGTGCCAGCAGCCCCGGGACTAATTACAATGAGCAGTTCTTC.

The rearrangement joins TRBV6-6 to TRBJ2-7; TRBD2 might be the D (5 bases). CDR1 and CDR2 from the germline V gene are MNHNY and SVGAGI (reference sequence). V was pared by 2 bases and J by 3 bases, with 8 bases between. The length of the CDR3 is 13 residues. As DNA, the CDR3 is TGTGCCAGCAGTTACGGGGAGAGCTACGAGCAGTACTTC. Translation: CASSYGESYEQYF.

In this sample, this clone turned up once. V is TRBV7-9 and J is TRBJ1-1; 9 nucleotides align to TRBD1. The CDR3 is made up of 14 amino acids. CDR1 is SEHNR, CDR2 FQNEAQ, per germline (reference sequence). After removal of 4 bases from V and 6 bases from J, the junction contained 6 bases not matched to a gene. In DNA form, the CDR3 reads TGTGCCAGCAGCTCGACAGGGGGGTTATCTGAAGCTTTCTTT. Translating it yields CASSSTGGLSEAFF. The variable domain in full, with the rest retrieved from reference TRBV7-9 and TRBJ1-1, is DTGVSQNPRHKITKRGQNVTFRCDPISEHNRLYWYRQTLGQGPEFLTYFQNEAQLEKSRLLSDRFSAERPKGSFSTLEIQRTEQGDSAMYLCASSSTGGLSEAFFGQGTRLTVV.